This TCR beta chain was sequenced during a study of beta chain features in type 1 diabetes. Study observations and caveats: High-TCR-expressing cells could be over-represented by cDNA sequencing. The similarity of naive, central memory and Treg TCRB repertoires appeared greater among patients than among healthy donors. A pattern of fewer insertions and more deletions at VDJ junctions was seen in type 1 diabetes patients. Here, the possible influence of HLA type (on TCRB rearrangement) remained unresolved.

With respect to this clone: Its antigen is not identified.

The whole isolated RNA underwent reverse transcription, so sequencing captured expressed TCRB transcripts. Profiled with immunoSEQ multiplex PCR; TCRdb holds only in-frame clones, not every one. This repertoire shows around 150,000 clones, 6.9% found once; its top ten account for roughly 1.4%. The sequence was collected from a woman aged 25 to 45 in good health. Sequenced material: central memory CD4+ T cells from blood.

CDR3 nucleotides: TGTGCCAGCAGCCAAGATGCCGGCGGTCTGCGCACAGATACGCAGTATTTT. It is translated as CASSQDAGGLRTDTQYF. This chain links TRBV4-2 with TRBJ2-3; D remains unclear. The ends were cut back, 0 bases at V and 1 base at J, with 14 bases in the middle. The V gene's germline CDR1 is LGHNA and CDR2 YNFKEQ. The CDR3 extends over 17 amino acids.